A single T cell receptor (beta chain) is shown here with its context. The data originate from a study of blood T cell repertoires in COVID-19. Germline loops: CDR1 SNHLY, CDR2 FYNNEI. This CDR3 has 13 amino acids. Trimming cost V 8 bases and J 2 bases, with 12 bases left between them. Seattle patient enrollment occurred during active infection, with longitudinal follow-up thereafter. Using immunoSEQ multiplex PCR, the repertoire was profiled, and TCRdb retains in-frame clones only, with some absent. There are about 62,000 clones in the sample; 75% to 90% occur only once, and 15% to 20% lies in the top ten.

The chain employs TRBV2 and TRBJ1-2; the D is unclear. The source material was peripheral blood. The sequence came from a woman aged 55-69 years with COVID-19, enrolled during active disease. The CDR3 is CASQTPGNYGYTF. CDR3 DNA: TGTGCCAGCCAGACCCCGGGGAACTATGGCTACACCTTC.